The 7 T cell receptor beta chains below were found in one sample sequenced in a study of T cell responses to AZD1222 COVID-19 vaccine. TCRdb's table, derived via immunoSEQ multiplex PCR, lists solely in-frame clones and lacks some. The table includes 90,000 to 120,000 clones, 89% detected once. The specimen comprised peripheral blood, sampled on day 0 of MenACWY control vaccination. The receptors derive from an adult in good health.

This clone was counted a few times. The chain is built from TRBV9 and TRBJ2-2, with D perhaps TRBD1 (6 bases). The germline gives CDR1 SGDLS, CDR2 YYNGEE. The CDR3 length is 16 residues. Trimming left V 4 bases short and J 4 bases short, with 17 bases between. In DNA form, the CDR3 reads TGTGCCAGCAGCTATCGACAGGAGGCCCCCACCGGGGAGCTGTTTTTT. Translation gives CASSYRQEAPTGELFF.

The chain recombines TRBV7-9 with TRBJ1-2; tentatively, D is TRBD1 (6 bases). Trimming shortened V by 4 bases and J by 8 bases, and 8 bases separated the two germline ends. This CDR3 has 11 residues. Germline V CDR1 and CDR2: SEHNR, FQNEAQ (reference sequence). This CDR3 reads CASSSGDGYTF. CDR3 DNA sequence: TGTGCCAGCAGCTCAGGGGACGGCTACACCTTC. Looking up the rest from reference TRBV7-9 and TRBJ1-2 gives the full variable domain: DTGVSQNPRHKITKRGQNVTFRCDPISEHNRLYWYRQTLGQGPEFLTYFQNEAQLEKSRLLSDRFSAERPKGSFSTLEIQRTEQGDSAMYLCASSSGDGYTFGSGTRLTVV.

This chain joins TRBV14 and TRBJ1-1, with TRBD1 matching over 7 bases. This CDR3 is 17 amino acids long. The junction had 12 bases not matched to a gene; V was cut back by 1 base and J by 4 bases. Germline values: CDR1 SGHDN, CDR2 FVKESK. The CDR3 here is CASSQAGGGGSRTEAFF. In nucleotides, the CDR3 is TGTGCCAGCAGCCAAGCTGGAGGGGGCGGGTCCCGCACTGAAGCTTTCTTT.

The V call is TRBV10-2, the J call TRBJ2-3; 10 nucleotides agree with TRBD2. The CDR3 runs to 14 residues. Looked up from germline, CDR1 is WSHSY and CDR2 is SAAADI. Trimming at V came to 10 bases and at J to 0 bases, leaving 4 bases not matched to a gene. Written as DNA, the CDR3 is TGCGCCACCCAACTAGCGGGGAGCACAGATACGCAGTATTTT. This gives the protein CATQLAGSTDTQYF.

This chain uses TRBV28 with TRBJ2-5, with 9 bases aligning to TRBD2. Germline V gives CDR1 MDHEN, CDR2 SYDVKM. The V and J ends lost 2 bases and 1 base, in that order; junction bases with no gene match: 2. The CDR3 totals 15 residues. CDR3 coding DNA: TGTGCCAGCAGTTTAGGCGGGGGGGGCCAAGAGACCCAGTACTTC. This translates into CASSLGGGGQETQYF.

The V and J genes are TRBV6-5 and TRBJ1-1; D is perhaps TRBD1 (6 bases). The CDR3 length is 14 residues. Germline values: CDR1 MNHEY, CDR2 SVGAGI. Trimming removed 2 bases at V and 1 base at J, with 8 bases between. The CDR3 reads CASSYEGQNTEAFF. The CDR3 region has the DNA TGTGCCAGCAGTTACGAGGGACAGAACACTGAAGCTTTCTTT.

The J gene is TRBJ2-1, the V gene TRBV18; D perhaps matches TRBD1 (6 bases). CDR3 length equals 16 residues. CDR1 KGHSH and CDR2 LQKENI come from the germline V gene. V was shortened by 3 bases and J by 6 bases, with 18 bases between the two germline ends. This chain's CDR3 is CASSPLLGAVINEQFF. CDR3 bases: TGTGCCAGCTCACCCCTCCTGGGGGCGGTTATCAATGAGCAGTTCTTC.